This T cell receptor beta chain is from a study of blood T cell repertoires in COVID-19. Germline V gives CDR1 MNHEY, CDR2 SVGAGI. This CDR3 has 15 residues. V gave up 10 bases and J gave up 6 bases; unmatched junction bases: 14. Repertoires were generated with immunoSEQ multiplex PCR, while TCRdb's copy carries only in-frame clones and drops some. The sample gives around 450,000 clones, about 90% of which show up once; 0.6% is in the top ten. Source material: PBMCs or T cells enriched from blood (not recorded which). The receptor's source is a man between 18 and 29 years old who had recovered from COVID-19. The chain recombines TRBV6-5 with TRBJ2-2; 7 bases map to TRBD2. The CDR3: CATQRLAGTPGELFF. CDR3 nucleotide sequence: TGTGCCACTCAAAGACTAGCTGGGACTCCCGGGGAGCTGTTTTTT.